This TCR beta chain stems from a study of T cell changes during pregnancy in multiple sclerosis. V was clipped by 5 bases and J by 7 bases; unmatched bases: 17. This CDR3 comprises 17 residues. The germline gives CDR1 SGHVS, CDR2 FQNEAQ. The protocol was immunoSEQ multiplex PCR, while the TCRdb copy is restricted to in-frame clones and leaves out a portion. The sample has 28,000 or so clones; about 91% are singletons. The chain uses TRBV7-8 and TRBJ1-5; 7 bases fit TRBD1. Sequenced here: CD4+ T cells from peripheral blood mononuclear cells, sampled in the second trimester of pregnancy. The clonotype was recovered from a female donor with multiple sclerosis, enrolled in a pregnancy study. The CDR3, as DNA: TGTGCCAGCAGCCCTAGGGGGTCAGGGGGGTTCGGGCAGCCCCAGCATTTT. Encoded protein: CASSPRGSGGFGQPQHF.